This TCR beta chain was found in a study of shared clonotypes between healthy human individuals. Sequencing was performed with immunoSEQ multiplex PCR; in TCRdb, only in-frame clones are kept and a portion is missing. The sample lists a few million clones; 90% to 95% were seen once. There were only Caucasian adults among the donors, and all lived in Nashville, Tennessee. The authors divided CD4+ cells into CD45RA+ naive and CD45RA-negative memory subsets. In its sample, this clone was seen a few times. CDR1 is SGHRS and CDR2 is YFSETQ in the germline V gene. Trimming took 4 bases from V and 1 from J; bases not matched to a gene: 4. This CDR3 is built from 14 residues.

This TCR was sampled from a man aged 18 to 29 in good health. Some clones in this sample may be carry-over from other donors' samples. Material for sequencing was naive CD4+ T cells from PBMCs. This sample's subset: CD45RA+ positively selected. This rearrangement joins TRBV5-1 to TRBJ1-1; 7 bases agree with TRBD1. As DNA, the CDR3 is TGCGCCAGCAGCGCCGGACAGGCGAACACTGAAGCTTTCTTT. This translates into CASSAGQANTEAFF.